This paragraph covers one T cell receptor (beta chain) sequence. The data were taken from a study of blood T cell repertoires in COVID-19. The cohort comprised adults aged roughly 18 to 90 years residing in 24 US areas. Here immunoSEQ multiplex PCR was the method, and the copy in TCRdb shows in-frame clones only, minus some. In the table there are approximately 280,000 clones, around nine tenths of which are singletons. The CDR3 totals 17 residues. Trimming cost V 2 bases and J 4 bases; bases outside gene matches: 9. Germline values: CDR1 MNHEY, CDR2 SVGEGT. This receptor was identified in a woman in her late teens or twenties who had recovered from COVID-19. The material sequenced was PBMCs or T cells enriched from blood (not recorded which). The rearrangement uses TRBV6-2 or TRBV6-3 and TRBJ1-5; 9 bases match TRBD1. The CDR3, as DNA: TGTGCCAGCAGTTACCTGTCCGGGACAGGGCCGAATCAGCCCCAGCATTTT. Amino acid sequence: CASSYLSGTGPNQPQHF.